A single sample gave rise to the 13 T cell receptor beta chains below, sequenced in a study of OX40 agonist ivuxolimab in advanced cancers. Measured with immunoSEQ multiplex PCR; TCRdb has only the in-frame clones, and not every one. The data show 45,000 to 65,000 clones, 87% seen once. The input for sequencing was CD4+ or CD8+ T cells sorted from blood, taken in a trial of the OX40 agonist ivuxolimab. The source is an adult with an advanced solid tumor such as melanoma, head and neck, liver or kidney cancer.

The chain uses TRBV4-1 and TRBJ1-2; no clear D. Trimming took 1 base from V and 5 from J, leaving 5 bases between them. There are 12 residues in the CDR3. Germline V lookup: CDR1 MGHRA, CDR2 YSYEKL. CDR3 nucleotides: TGCGCCAGCAGCCAAGTAGGGTATGGCTACACCTTC. Amino acid sequence: CASSQVGYGYTF.

The chain links TRBV7-2 to TRBJ1-4; D ambiguous. The germline V gene encodes CDR1 SGHTA and CDR2 FQGNSA. V was cut by 3 bases and J by 4 bases, with 6 bases left in between. The CDR3 is made up of 13 amino acids. The CDR3 here is CASSFRINEKLFF. For the CDR3, the DNA is TGTGCCAGCAGCTTCAGGATTAATGAAAAACTGTTTTTT.

This chain connects TRBV10-3 to TRBJ1-5, with 9 nucleotides matching TRBD1. Trimming took 5 bases from V and 5 from J; bases not matched to a gene: 4. The CDR3 consists of 14 residues. From germline, CDR1 is ENHRY and CDR2 SYGVKD. CDR3 in amino acids: CAISPTGGYQPQHF. The CDR3 DNA is TGTGCCATCAGTCCCACAGGGGGCTATCAGCCCCAGCATTTT.

The gene calls are TRBV5-1 and TRBJ2-6; maybe TRBD2 (5 bases). This CDR3 is 16 amino acids long. Germline V lookup: CDR1 SGHRS, CDR2 YFSETQ. The ends were cut back, 0 bases at V and 3 bases at J, with 10 bases in the middle. CDR3 DNA: TGCGCCAGCAGCTTGGCCAGAGGGAATGGGGCCAACGTCCTGACTTTC. It specifies CASSLARGNGANVLTF.

The chain is built from TRBV19 and TRBJ1-3; D unresolved. Trimming took off 10 bases at V and 0 bases at J, with 10 bases between the two ends. The CDR3 totals 13 residues. From germline, CDR1 is LNHDA and CDR2 SQIVND (reference sequence). CDR3: CATSDYSGNTIYF. The DNA for the CDR3 is TGTGCCACTTCGGACTACTCTGGAAACACCATATATTTT.

This sequence joins TRBV6-1 and TRBJ1-2; TRBD1 might be the D (5 bases). The ends were cut back, 8 bases at V and 4 bases at J, with 17 bases in the middle. Germline CDR1 reads MNHNS; CDR2 reads SASEGT. The CDR3 extends over 14 amino acids. Here the CDR3 reads CASRGGSWSYGYTF. As DNA, the CDR3 is TGTGCCAGCCGGGGGGGGTCGTGGAGCTATGGCTACACCTTC.

The chain carries TRBV28 and TRBJ1-4, with a possible D match to TRBD1 (5 bases). Germline values: CDR1 MDHEN, CDR2 SYDVKM. The CDR3 consists of 16 residues. V was clipped by 4 bases and J by 9 bases, with 21 bases between them. The CDR3 region has the DNA TGTGCCAGCAGTTCCACCGGGGAGGGGTTCCCGAAAAAACTGTTTTTT. Translation gives CASSSTGEGFPKKLFF. Full variable domain (rest looked up from reference TRBV28 and TRBJ1-4): DVKVTQSSRYLVKRTGEKVFLECVQDMDHENMFWYRQDPGLGLRLIYFSYDVKMKEKGDIPEGYSVSREKKERFSLILESASTNQTSMYLCASSSTGEGFPKKLFFGSGTQLSVL.

Here the CDR3 DNA reads TGTGCCAGCAGTCCCCCCCTAGCGGGGTTGGATACGCAGTATTTT. The encoded protein is CASSPPLAGLDTQYF. V usage is TRBV28 and J usage is TRBJ2-3; the match to TRBD2 covers 9 bases. The J segment lost 6 bases and the V segment lost 5 bases, leaving 9 bases of the junction unmatched. Germline CDR1 and CDR2: MDHEN and SYDVKM. The CDR3 is 15 amino acids.

J is TRBJ2-3 and V is TRBV27, with D perhaps matching TRBD1 (5 bases). The CDR3 spans 13 residues. Germline V gives CDR1 MNHEY, CDR2 SMNVEV (reference sequence). V gave up 6 bases and J gave up 0 bases, with 7 bases separating them. CDR3 sequence: CASRTASTDTQYF. As DNA, the CDR3 is TGTGCCAGCAGGACAGCGAGCACAGATACGCAGTATTTT.

This clone was seen once. V gene TRBV19 combines with J gene TRBJ2-5; either TRBD1 or TRBD2 may supply D (5 bases each). The CDR3 is made up of 14 amino acids. CDR1 LNHDA and CDR2 SQIVND come from the germline V gene (reference sequence). Trimming shortened V by 5 bases and J by 2 bases, and 12 bases separated the two germline ends. CDR3 DNA: TGTGCCAGTAGTGCCCCGGGGCCTCAAGAGACCCAGTACTTC. It is translated as CASSAPGPQETQYF.

The rearrangement joins TRBV5-6 to TRBJ2-7, with 11 bases that match TRBD1. V shed 5 bases, J shed 3 bases, and the junction held 4 bases outside the gene matches. Germline-derived CDR1 and CDR2 are SGHDT and YYEEEE. The CDR3 runs to 14 residues. CDR3 loop: CASRRTGGYYEQYV. For the CDR3, the DNA is TGTGCCAGCAGACGGACAGGGGGCTACTACGAGCAGTACGTC.

V is TRBV6-1 and J is TRBJ1-5, with TRBD1 as a possible D gene (5 bases). V shed 4 bases and J shed 1 base, with 17 bases lying between them. This CDR3 comprises 17 residues. CDR1 is MNHNS and CDR2 is SASEGT in the germline V gene. The chain's CDR3 is CASSVAAWGRSNQPQHF. As DNA, the CDR3 is TGTGCCAGCAGTGTGGCGGCTTGGGGCCGAAGCAATCAGCCCCAGCATTTT.

V and J are TRBV5-1 and TRBJ1-4, with a possible D match to TRBD1 (6 bases). From germline, CDR1 is SGHRS and CDR2 YFSETQ. V lost 4 bases, J lost 7 bases, and 14 bases lay in between. This CDR3 spans 14 amino acids. The CDR3 loop reads CASSHREPSEKLFF. The CDR3 nucleotides are TGCGCCAGCAGCCACAGGGAACCGTCTGAAAAACTGTTTTTT.